Described below is a single T cell receptor (beta chain) sequence and its context. Its antigen remains unknown. The sample originates from a study of cytomegalovirus exposure and HLA in healthy donors. Background on the study: The platform used for the 120 or so validation repertoires matched that of the 650 to 750 first-cohort repertoires, a later analysis reported. Study conclusions and caveats: In the 95 to 150 validation repertoires, just under 95% of cluster scores exceeded 0, per a later analysis. A list of around 160 TCR beta chains associated with cytomegalovirus was given.

The CDR3 extends over 15 amino acids. Germline loops: CDR1 MDHEN, CDR2 SYDVKM. Trimming cost V 4 bases and J 3 bases, with 16 bases left between them. Separation from the roughly 670-subject first cohort characterized the roughly 110-subject validation cohort, to which the donors belonged. Data came from immunoSEQ multiplex PCR; TCRdb stores just in-frame clones and leaves some out. Of 150,000 to 200,000 clones listed, 85% are singletons. The sample consisted of PBMCs. The genes are TRBV28 and TRBJ2-7; TRBD2 is a possible D gene (5 bases). This receptor was taken from a man aged 18 to 29 in good health and CMV-seropositive. The CDR3 DNA reads as TGTGCCAGCAGTTCCCCAGACGGACTTCGCTACGAGCAGTACTTC. This sequence encodes CASSSPDGLRYEQYF.